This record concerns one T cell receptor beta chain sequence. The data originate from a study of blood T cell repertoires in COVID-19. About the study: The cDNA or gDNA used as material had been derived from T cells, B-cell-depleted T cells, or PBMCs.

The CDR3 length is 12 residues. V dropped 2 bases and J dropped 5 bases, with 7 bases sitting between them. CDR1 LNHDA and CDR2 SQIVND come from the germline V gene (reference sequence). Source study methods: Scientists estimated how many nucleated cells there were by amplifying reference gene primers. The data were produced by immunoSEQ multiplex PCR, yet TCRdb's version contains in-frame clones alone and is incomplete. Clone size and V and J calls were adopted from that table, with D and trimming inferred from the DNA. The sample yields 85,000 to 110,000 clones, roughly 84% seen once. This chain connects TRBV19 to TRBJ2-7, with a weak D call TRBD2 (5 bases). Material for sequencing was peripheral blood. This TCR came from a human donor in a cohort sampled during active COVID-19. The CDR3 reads CASSIRGDEQYF. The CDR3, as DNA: TGTGCCAGTAGTATACGGGGTGACGAGCAGTACTTC.